Shown below are 3 T cell receptor beta chains from a single sample sequenced in a study of blood T cell repertoires in COVID-19. Assay: immunoSEQ multiplex PCR; the TCRdb copy retains only in-frame clones and omits some. The top ten hold less than 3.5% of the sample, which has roughly 350,000 clones, about 90% seen once. Input material: peripheral blood. The receptor set was obtained from a young woman who had recovered from COVID-19.

V usage is TRBV19 and J usage is TRBJ1-2; no reliable D call. V was trimmed by 5 bases and J by 8 bases, leaving 6 bases between them. This CDR3 comprises 10 residues. CDR1 LNHDA and CDR2 SQIVND come from the germline V gene (reference sequence). Here the CDR3 reads CASSSRGYTF. The CDR3 bases are TGTGCCAGTAGTTCGAGGGGCTACACCTTC.

This clone was found once. The chain employs TRBV19 and TRBJ1-2; D uncertain. The CDR3 loop spans 15 amino acids. The germline V and J ends were trimmed by 0 bases and 2 bases, with 10 bases remaining between them. Germline assignment: CDR1 LNHDA and CDR2 SQIVND (reference sequence). CDR3 in amino acids: CASSIDSGMNYGYTF. The CDR3 region has the DNA TGTGCCAGTAGTATAGATTCCGGGATGAACTATGGCTACACCTTC. Supplemented by reference TRBV19 and TRBJ1-2, the full variable domain reads DGGITQSPKYLFRKEGQNVTLSCEQNLNHDAMYWYRQDPGQGLRLIYYSQIVNDFQKGDIAEGYSVSREKKESFPLTVTSAQKNPTAFYLCASSIDSGMNYGYTFGSGTRLTVV.

A single count supports this clone. The genes are TRBV7-2 and TRBJ2-3, with TRBD2 matching over 8 bases. Germline lookup yields CDR1 SGHTA and CDR2 FQGNSA. The CDR3 covers 13 residues. The J segment lost 3 bases and the V segment lost 7 bases, leaving 3 bases of the junction unmatched. The CDR3 nucleotides are TGTGCCAGCAAAACTAGCGGAACAGATACGCAGTATTTT. This sequence encodes CASKTSGTDTQYF. The full variable domain, rest sourced from reference TRBV7-2 and TRBJ2-3, is GAGVSQSPSNKVTEKGKDVELRCDPISGHTALYWYRQSLGQGLEFLIYFQGNSAPDKSGLPSDRFSAERTGGSVSTLTIQRTQQEDSAVYLCASKTSGTDTQYFGPGTRLTVL.